Below, 30 T cell receptor beta chains from the same sample are listed, as sequenced in a study of T cells in localized non-small cell lung cancer. Here immunoSEQ multiplex PCR was the method, and the copy in TCRdb shows in-frame clones only, minus some. The table lists approximately 52,000 clones, 80% to 90% of them singletons. The sample here was peripheral blood, taken before any cancer treatment. These receptor sequences come from an older male donor with stage III squamous cell lung carcinoma.

This clone has just one count. J is TRBJ2-2 and V is TRBV18; possibly TRBD1 or TRBD2 for D (6 bases each). With 6 bases removed from V and 6 bases from J, the gap between germline ends came to 17 bases. The CDR3 contains 15 residues. Germline values: CDR1 KGHSH, CDR2 LQKENI. CDR3 loop: CASSQNTGAPGELFF. CDR3 in DNA: TGTGCCAGCTCTCAGAACACGGGGGCGCCCGGGGAGCTGTTTTTT.

This clone was seen a handful of times. The genes are TRBV5-4 and TRBJ1-2; a possible D gene is TRBD1 (6 bases). Germline assignment: CDR1 SGHNT and CDR2 YYREEE (reference sequence). The V end lost 5 bases, the J end lost 6 bases, and 11 bases lay between the germline ends. This CDR3 spans 12 amino acids. The CDR3 loop is CASRFRGDGYTF. Here the CDR3 DNA reads TGTGCCAGCAGGTTTAGGGGGGATGGCTACACCTTC.

V is TRBV9 and J is TRBJ1-4; TRBD1 agrees at 7 bases. The CDR3 is 13 residues long. The J segment lost 5 bases and the V segment lost 3 bases, leaving 1 base of the junction unmatched. Germline values: CDR1 SGDLS, CDR2 YYNGEE. CDR3: CASSGQGNEKLFF. In DNA, the CDR3 is TGTGCCAGCAGCGGACAGGGAAATGAAAAACTGTTTTTT. Together with reference TRBV9 and TRBJ1-4, the CDR3 gives the full variable domain: DSGVTQTPKHLITATGQRVTLRCSPRSGDLSVYWYQQSLDQGLQFLIQYYNGEERAKGNILERFSAQQFPDLHSELNLSSLELGDSALYFCASSGQGNEKLFFGSGTQLSVL.

V usage is TRBV6-1 and J usage is TRBJ1-2; D remains ambiguous. Trimming stripped 3 bases from V and 2 bases from J, with 13 bases between. The germline V gene encodes CDR1 MNHNS and CDR2 SASEGT. This CDR3 is 15 amino acids long. CDR3 in DNA: TGTGCCAGCAGTGAGGCACCGGGCGAGAACTATGGCTACACCTTC. Translated, it gives CASSEAPGENYGYTF.

The chain joins TRBV7-3 to TRBJ1-2; unclear D gene. With 1 base removed from V and 0 bases from J, the gap between germline ends came to 12 bases. CDR3 length: 16 residues. Germline V gene lookup returns CDR1 SGHTA and CDR2 FQGTGA. The chain's CDR3 is CASSLRFRNTNYGYTF. DNA of the CDR3: TGTGCCAGCAGCTTAAGGTTTCGCAACACTAACTATGGCTACACCTTC.

This clone was seen only once. The gene calls are TRBV2 and TRBJ2-7; no clear D. Trimming pared 6 bases from V and 2 bases from J, leaving 11 bases between. Germline values: CDR1 SNHLY, CDR2 FYNNEI. The CDR3 has 13 amino acids. CDR3 loop: CASSALTAYEQYF. The CDR3 coding sequence is TGTGCCAGCAGCGCCCTCACGGCCTACGAGCAGTACTTC.

The chain couples TRBV4-2 to TRBJ2-1; 14 nucleotides match TRBD2. The V and J ends lost 0 bases and 6 bases, in that order; junction bases with no gene match: 1. This CDR3 region has 16 residues. Per germline, CDR1 LGHNA and CDR2 YNFKEQ. The CDR3 sequence is CASSQEGTSGSNEQFF. CDR3 nucleotide sequence: TGTGCCAGCAGCCAAGAGGGGACTAGCGGGAGCAATGAGCAGTTCTTC.

The genes are TRBV19 and TRBJ1-4; 10 nucleotides agree with TRBD1. The CDR3 is made up of 18 amino acids. The V segment lost 7 bases and the J segment 0 bases; nucleotides outside the gene matches: 11. Germline-derived CDR1 and CDR2 are LNHDA and SQIVND (reference sequence). The DNA for the CDR3 is TGTGCCAGTAATCACAGGACAGGGGGAATTGCAACTAATGAAAAACTGTTTTTT. This translates into CASNHRTGGIATNEKLFF.

V and J are TRBV7-9 and TRBJ1-3; 8 bases align to TRBD1. This CDR3 spans 14 amino acids. V shed 5 bases and J 1 base; nucleotides not matched to a gene: 1. Per the germline V gene, CDR1 is SEHNR and CDR2 is FQNEAQ (reference sequence). CDR3 nucleotide sequence: TGTGCCAGCAGCCGGACAGGGTCTGGAAACACCATATATTTT. Residues: CASSRTGSGNTIYF.

This clone was counted only a few times. V usage is TRBV2 and J usage is TRBJ2-7; D may be TRBD1 (5 bases). CDR3 length: 12 amino acids. Between the trimmed V and J ends, which lost 10 bases and 3 bases, there was a span of 13 bases. The V gene's germline CDR1 is SNHLY and CDR2 FYNNEI. The CDR3 sequence: CATTDSYYEQYF. As DNA, the CDR3 is TGTGCCACCACCGACAGCTACTACGAGCAGTACTTC. The whole variable domain, filled in from reference TRBV2 and TRBJ2-7, reads EPEVTQTPSHQVTQMGQEVILRCVPISNHLYFYWYRQILGQKVEFLVSFYNNEISEKSEIFDDQFSVERPDGSNFTLKIRSTKLEDSAMYFCATTDSYYEQYFGPGTRLTVT.

Here the CDR3 reads CASSQGNQPQHF. The CDR3 region has the DNA TGTGCCAGCAGCCAAGGGAATCAGCCCCAGCATTTT. The V gene is TRBV14, the J gene TRBJ1-5; D not resolved. Trimming stripped 1 base from V and 4 bases from J, with 2 bases between. Germline V CDR1 and CDR2: SGHDN, FVKESK. The CDR3 runs to 12 residues.

The chain employs TRBV14 and TRBJ2-7; tentatively, D is TRBD2 (5 bases). Germline V lookup: CDR1 SGHDN, CDR2 FVKESK. Trimming removed 2 bases from V and 0 bases from J, with 29 bases in between. The CDR3 runs to 21 residues. Written as DNA, the CDR3 is TGTGCCAGCAGCCAAATCTACCGCGGGCGACGTGTCCACGACTTCTCCTACGAGCAGTACTTC. Translating gives CASSQIYRGRRVHDFSYEQYF.

The V and J genes are TRBV28 and TRBJ1-1; D gene unclear. CDR3 size: 12 residues. The germline V gene encodes CDR1 MDHEN and CDR2 SYDVKM. V dropped 8 bases and J dropped 8 bases, with 15 bases sitting between them. Here the CDR3 DNA reads TGTGCCAGCGAAATCGTAGGAGGGGAAGCTTTCTTT. Protein product: CASEIVGGEAFF.

This rearrangement joins TRBV14 to TRBJ2-7; D is possibly TRBD1 or TRBD2 (5 bases each). The V gene's germline CDR1 is SGHDN and CDR2 FVKESK. Trimming cost V 1 base and J 0 bases, with 16 bases left between them. This CDR3 is 17 amino acids long. CDR3: CASSQGVWGSSSYEQYF. CDR3 bases: TGTGCCAGCAGCCAAGGAGTGTGGGGGTCCAGCTCCTACGAGCAGTACTTC.

The chain recombines TRBV10-2 with TRBJ2-7, with D tentatively TRBD2 (6 bases). V was clipped by 6 bases and J by 5 bases, with 20 bases between them. Germline CDR1 WSHSY, CDR2 SAAADI. The CDR3 totals 15 residues. CDR3 region: CASRSSWRGTDEQYF. CDR3 nucleotide sequence: TGCGCCAGCAGGAGCTCCTGGCGGGGTACGGACGAGCAGTACTTC.

The chain combines TRBV7-9 with TRBJ2-1; TRBD1 agrees at 7 bases. With 7 bases clipped from V and 4 bases from J, the junction kept 10 bases outside the gene matches. Germline V gives CDR1 SEHNR, CDR2 FQNEAQ (reference sequence). This CDR3 has 15 amino acids. In DNA, the CDR3 is TGTGCCAGCAACGAAAACGAGGGACAGTACAATGAGCAGTTCTTC. Protein product: CASNENEGQYNEQFF.

This sequence joins TRBV19 and TRBJ2-5; 11 bases line up with TRBD2. CDR1 is LNHDA, CDR2 SQIVND, per germline (reference sequence). The CDR3 sequence is 15 residues long. Germline trimming cut 9 bases from V and 0 bases from J; bases unmatched to any gene: 6. This chain's CDR3 is CASRLLAGDQETQYF. CDR3 coding DNA: TGTGCCAGCCGATTACTAGCGGGGGACCAAGAGACCCAGTACTTC.

This clone was observed a handful of times. This sequence joins TRBV28 and TRBJ1-2; no clear D gene. Trimming removed 2 bases from V and 8 bases from J, with 9 bases in between. Germline CDR1 is MDHEN and CDR2 is SYDVKM. This CDR3 has 12 residues. CDR3 residues: CASSLLGLGYTF. The CDR3, as DNA: TGTGCCAGCAGTTTACTCGGGTTAGGCTACACCTTC.

V is TRBV15 and J is TRBJ1-4; possible D gene TRBD1, 5 bases. CDR1 and CDR2 (germline): LNHNV, YYDKDF (reference sequence). The V end was cut by 5 bases, the J end by 1 base, with 14 bases between. The CDR3 is 16 residues long. The CDR3 DNA reads TGTGCCACCAGCTCCCAGACCCAGGGAACTAATGAAAAACTGTTTTTT. Residues: CATSSQTQGTNEKLFF.

The chain combines TRBV2 with TRBJ1-1; D is unclear. CDR3 size: 13 residues. Deletions cut 8 bases from V and 0 bases from J, with 10 bases between. Per germline, CDR1 SNHLY and CDR2 FYNNEI. In nucleotides, the CDR3 is TGTGCCAGCCCGCCGGGAGTGAACACTGAAGCTTTCTTT. This gives the protein CASPPGVNTEAFF.

The rearrangement links TRBV18 to TRBJ2-7; D gene uncertain. Trimming pared 1 base from V and 6 bases from J, leaving 7 bases between. The CDR3 has 12 residues. Germline-derived CDR1 and CDR2 are KGHSH and LQKENI. The CDR3 reads CASSPQQREQYF. The DNA for the CDR3 is TGTGCCAGCTCACCACAACAACGCGAGCAGTACTTC.

The V and J genes are TRBV5-1 and TRBJ2-1; 11 nucleotides align to TRBD1. The trim removed 4 bases at V and 8 bases at J, leaving 2 bases unmatched. This CDR3 spans 13 amino acids. CDR1 is SGHRS and CDR2 is YFSETQ in the germline V gene. The CDR3 sequence: CASSKGQGDEQFF. In nucleotides, the CDR3 is TGCGCCAGCAGCAAGGGACAGGGGGATGAGCAGTTCTTC.

J is TRBJ2-2 and V is TRBV5-6; TRBD2 is a possible D gene (6 bases). Between the trimmed V and J ends, which lost 4 bases and 5 bases, there was a span of 18 bases. The CDR3 length is 16 residues. Germline V gives CDR1 SGHDT, CDR2 YYEEEE. CDR3 sequence: CASSPQRADLTGELFF. The CDR3 bases are TGTGCCAGCAGCCCCCAGCGGGCAGACCTTACCGGGGAGCTGTTTTTT.

The rearrangement uses TRBV28 and TRBJ1-3; 7 positions match TRBD1. With 5 bases clipped from V and 0 bases from J, the junction kept 4 bases outside the gene matches. The CDR3 covers 15 residues. CDR1 and CDR2 (germline): MDHEN, SYDVKM. The CDR3 DNA sequence: TGTGCCAGCAGTATCGGGACAGTCTCTGGAAACACCATATATTTT. Translating it yields CASSIGTVSGNTIYF.

The count of this clone is one. DNA of the CDR3: TGTGCCAGCAGCCTCTGGAGTGGCATGAACACTGAAGCTTTCTTT. Translation: CASSLWSGMNTEAFF. The rearrangement uses TRBV5-5 and TRBJ1-1; no reliable D call. Trimming cost V 4 bases and J 0 bases, with 13 bases left between them. The CDR3 contains 15 residues. CDR1 and CDR2 (germline): SGHKS, YYEKEE (reference sequence).

The CDR3 DNA follows: TGTGCCAGCAGCTCGGGACTAGCGGGAATAGATACGCAGTATTTT. Its protein product is CASSSGLAGIDTQYF. J is TRBJ2-3 and V is TRBV11-3, with TRBD2 matching 13 bases. V gave up 4 bases and J gave up 5 bases; unmatched junction bases: 3. Looked up from germline, CDR1 is SGHNT and CDR2 is YENEEA. The CDR3 length is 15 residues.

This chain links TRBV7-6 with TRBJ1-2; TRBD1 aligns across 9 bases. CDR3 length: 14 amino acids. V was pared by 5 bases and J by 3 bases, with 4 bases of the junction left unmatched. Germline CDR1 SGHVS, CDR2 FNYEAQ. The CDR3 DNA reads TGTGCCAGCAGCCTCCGACAGGGGGACTATGGCTACACCTTC. It codes for CASSLRQGDYGYTF. The full variable domain, rest sourced from reference TRBV7-6 and TRBJ1-2, is GAGVSQSPRYKVTKRGQDVALRCDPISGHVSLYWYRQALGQGPEFLTYFNYEAQQDKSGLPNDRFSAERPEGSISTLTIQRTEQRDSAMYRCASSLRQGDYGYTFGSGTRLTVV.

The CDR3 sequence: CASSLEPGGSFQTYEQYF. CDR3 bases: TGTGCCAGCAGCTTGGAGCCAGGGGGCTCATTCCAGACCTACGAGCAGTACTTC. J is TRBJ2-7 and V is TRBV5-5, with 8 bases identical to TRBD1. The CDR3 sequence is 18 residues long. The V and J ends lost 0 bases and 2 bases, in that order; junction bases with no gene match: 13. The V gene's germline CDR1 is SGHKS and CDR2 YYEKEE (reference sequence).

The chain is built from TRBV7-2 and TRBJ1-2; D gene ambiguous. V was shortened by 0 bases and J by 8 bases, with 10 bases between the two germline ends. The CDR3 loop spans 13 amino acids. Germline assignment: CDR1 SGHTA and CDR2 FQGNSA. The CDR3 bases are TGTGCCAGCAGCTTAGCGCGCGGGTTCGGCTACACCTTC. The encoded protein is CASSLARGFGYTF.

The chain combines TRBV7-3 with TRBJ2-3; D unclear. The length of the CDR3 is 14 residues. The V and J ends lost 1 base and 11 bases respectively, with 16 bases between them. The germline V gene encodes CDR1 SGHTA and CDR2 FQGTGA. The DNA for the CDR3 is TGTGCCAGCAGCTTAAGTTTGTCTGGCGGCGAGCAGTATTTT. Encoded protein: CASSLSLSGGEQYF. The variable domain in full, with the rest retrieved from reference TRBV7-3 and TRBJ2-3, is GAGVSQTPSNKVTEKGKYVELRCDPISGHTALYWYRQSLGQGPEFLIYFQGTGAADDSGLPNDRFFAVRPEGSVSTLKIQRTERGDSAVYLCASSLSLSGGEQYFGPGTRLTVL.